Below are 6 T cell receptor beta chains sequenced from a single sample in a study of response to subunit inactivated influenza vaccine. From the RT-PCR reads, TCRdb called clonotypes with MiXCR, one entry per CDR3 protein. The sample shows fewer than 350,000 distinct CDR3 sequences, 20% to 25% of them seen only once. Sequenced here: PBMCs from blood, sampled about 20 months after vaccination. Every receptor here comes from a man between 50 and 69 years old who received an inactivated influenza vaccine.

This rearrangement joins TRBV20-1 to TRBJ2-5; 10 bases map to TRBD1. This CDR3 comprises 13 residues. Trimming removed 6 bases from V and 2 bases from J; junction bases left unmatched: 3. CDR1 is DFQATT, CDR2 SNEGSKA, per germline (reference sequence). CDR3 amino acids: CSAPDRGQETQYF. In nucleotides, the CDR3 is TGCAGTGCCCCGGACAGGGGGCAAGAGACCCAGTACTTC.

The rearrangement joins TRBV21-1 to TRBJ2-7; no check of the table's D call, TRBD2, against the DNA was made. TRBV21-1 represents a pseudogene. This CDR3 has 17 amino acids. The CDR3 sequence: CASSKGTSGIQAYEQYF. CDR3 sequence (DNA): TGTGCCAGCAGCAAAGGCACTAGCGGGATTCAGGCCTACGAGCAGTACTTC.

This clonotype turned up a few times. The chain uses TRBV21-1 and TRBJ1-2. TRBV21-1 is designated a pseudogene. The CDR3 consists of 13 residues. The CDR3 here is CASSARRASGYTF. For the CDR3, the DNA is TGTGCCAGCAGCGCCCGTAGGGCAAGTGGCTACACCTTC.

On this clonotype itself: A much larger clone lies a single base off, so this may be a read error. The rearrangement uses TRBV20-1 and TRBJ1-1; D gene uncertain. The CDR3 is 11 amino acids. The germline V gene encodes CDR1 DFQATT and CDR2 SNEGSKA (reference sequence). Here the CDR3 DNA reads TGCAGTGCCCCGTTGAACACTGTAGCTTTCTTT. Protein: CSAPLNTVAFF.

This clonotype was recorded a few times. The V gene is TRBV5-3, the J gene TRBJ2-1, with D unclear. TRBV5-3 is designated an ORF whose function remains uncertain. V gave up 0 bases and J gave up 6 bases, with 4 bases separating them. The CDR3 is 12 residues long. CDR3 nucleotide sequence: TGTGCCAGAAGCTTGGATCTCAATGAGCAGTTCTTC. It encodes CARSLDLNEQFF.

The rearrangement uses TRBV13 and TRBJ1-4, with 7 bases matching TRBD1. The CDR3 extends over 15 amino acids. CDR1 and CDR2 from the germline V gene are PRHDT and FYEKMQ (reference sequence). V dropped 5 bases and J dropped 4; count of bases not matched to a gene: 7. This chain's CDR3 is CASSQGGAGNEKLFF. CDR3 in DNA: TGTGCCAGCAGCCAAGGGGGCGCGGGTAATGAAAAACTGTTTTTT.